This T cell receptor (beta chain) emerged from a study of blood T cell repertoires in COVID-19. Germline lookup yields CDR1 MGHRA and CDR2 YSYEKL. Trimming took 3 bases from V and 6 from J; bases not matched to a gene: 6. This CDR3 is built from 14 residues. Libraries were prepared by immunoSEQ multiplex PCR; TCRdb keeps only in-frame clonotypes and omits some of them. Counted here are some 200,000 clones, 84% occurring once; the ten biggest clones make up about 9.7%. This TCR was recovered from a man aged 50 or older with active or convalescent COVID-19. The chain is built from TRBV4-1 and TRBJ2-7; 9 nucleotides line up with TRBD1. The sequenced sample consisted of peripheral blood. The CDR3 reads CASSHRQGDREQYF. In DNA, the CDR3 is TGCGCCAGCAGCCATAGACAGGGGGACCGCGAGCAGTACTTC.